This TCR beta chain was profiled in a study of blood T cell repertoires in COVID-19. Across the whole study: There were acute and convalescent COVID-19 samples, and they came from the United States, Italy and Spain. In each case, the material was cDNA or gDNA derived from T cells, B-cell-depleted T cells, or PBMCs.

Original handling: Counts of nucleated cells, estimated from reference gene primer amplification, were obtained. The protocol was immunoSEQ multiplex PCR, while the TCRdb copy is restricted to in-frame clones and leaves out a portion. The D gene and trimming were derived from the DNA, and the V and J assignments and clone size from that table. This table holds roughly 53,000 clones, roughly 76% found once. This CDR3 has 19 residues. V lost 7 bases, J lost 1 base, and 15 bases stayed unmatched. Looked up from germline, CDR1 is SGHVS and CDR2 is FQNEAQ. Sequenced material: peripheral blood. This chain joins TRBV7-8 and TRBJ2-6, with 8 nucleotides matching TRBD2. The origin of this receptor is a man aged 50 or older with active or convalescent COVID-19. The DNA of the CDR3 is TGTGCCAGCAACGCCGGGGGGGCCAGGGCTTCTTCTGGGGCCAACGTCCTGACTTTC. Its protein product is CASNAGGARASSGANVLTF.